This entry lists 20 T cell receptor beta chains sequenced from one sample in a study of T cell changes during pregnancy in multiple sclerosis. Assay: immunoSEQ multiplex PCR; the TCRdb copy retains only in-frame clones and omits some. The table shows approximately 40,000 clones, with about 89% occurring only once. The source was CD8+ T cells from peripheral blood mononuclear cells, collected in the third trimester of pregnancy. These receptors were obtained from a female donor with multiple sclerosis, enrolled in a pregnancy study.

The chain uses TRBV7-6 and TRBJ2-7, with D perhaps matching TRBD1 (5 bases). Germline-derived CDR1 and CDR2 are SGHVS and FNYEAQ. Trimming took off 3 bases at V and 4 bases at J, with 16 bases between the two ends. The CDR3 covers 15 residues. CDR3 protein: CASSFNGASTYEQYF. The CDR3 region has the DNA TGTGCCAGCAGCTTTAATGGGGCTTCTACGTACGAGCAGTACTTC.

This chain links TRBV30 with TRBJ2-3; the D is unclear. V gave up 4 bases and J gave up 5 bases, with 19 bases separating them. The CDR3 loop spans 15 amino acids. Germline CDR1 and CDR2: GTSNPN and SVGIG (reference sequence). The CDR3 sequence: CAWTSSFSPQDTQYF. CDR3 coding DNA: TGTGCCTGGACCTCTAGTTTTTCCCCACAAGATACGCAGTATTTT.

The rearrangement joins TRBV27 to TRBJ2-2; weak D call: TRBD1 (5 bases). Deletions cut 3 bases from V and 6 bases from J, with 11 bases between. The CDR3 contains 14 residues. CDR1 and CDR2 (germline): MNHEY, SMNVEV (reference sequence). Written as DNA, the CDR3 is TGTGCCAGCAGTTTGGACAACCGGCCCGGGGAGCTGTTTTTT. Its translation: CASSLDNRPGELFF.

The chain recombines TRBV7-7 with TRBJ2-2; D is perhaps TRBD1 (6 bases). The CDR3 length is 16 residues. The V end was cut by 3 bases, the J end by 1 base, with 12 bases between. Per germline, CDR1 SSHAT and CDR2 FNYEAQ (reference sequence). The CDR3: CASSLGPGQNTGELFF. CDR3 DNA sequence: TGTGCCAGCAGCTTGGGCCCGGGACAGAACACCGGGGAGCTGTTTTTT.

The J gene is TRBJ2-3, the V gene TRBV6-1; perhaps TRBD1 as D (6 bases). With 7 bases removed from V and 3 bases from J, the gap between germline ends came to 17 bases. The CDR3 totals 15 residues. CDR1 is MNHNS, CDR2 SASEGT, per germline. CDR3 loop: CASKRQDPLTDTQYF. The CDR3 region has the DNA TGTGCCAGCAAGCGACAGGATCCCTTGACAGATACGCAGTATTTT.

The rearrangement links TRBV5-6 to TRBJ1-1; D is undetermined. Germline-derived CDR1 and CDR2 are SGHDT and YYEEEE. V was cut by 0 bases and J by 7 bases, with 7 bases left in between. The CDR3 is made up of 12 amino acids. The CDR3 sequence: CASSLGTVEAFF. DNA of the CDR3: TGTGCCAGCAGCTTGGGTACGGTTGAAGCTTTCTTT.

The J gene is TRBJ2-1, the V gene TRBV30; TRBD2 aligns across 7 bases. The CDR3 has 18 amino acids. Trimming at V came to 2 bases and at J to 7 bases, leaving 20 bases not matched to a gene. The germline V gene encodes CDR1 GTSNPN and CDR2 SVGIG (reference sequence). As DNA, the CDR3 is TGTGCCTGGAGTTTGAGATCTCGGGACTACCTAACTGGGAATGAGCAGTTCTTC. It encodes CAWSLRSRDYLTGNEQFF.

CDR3 DNA: TGTGCCTGGAGTCACGGACAGACAATCGAGCAGTACTTC. Its translation: CAWSHGQTIEQYF. The V call is TRBV30, the J call TRBJ2-7, with a weak D call TRBD1 (6 bases). The CDR3 consists of 13 residues. Trimming stripped 2 bases from V and 6 bases from J, with 14 bases between. Looked up from germline, CDR1 is GTSNPN and CDR2 is SVGIG (reference sequence). Complete variable domain (other parts from reference TRBV30 and TRBJ2-7): SQTIHQWPATLVQPVGSPLSLECTVEGTSNPNLYWYRQAAGRGLQLLFYSVGIGQISSEVPQNLSASRPQDRQFILSSKKLLLSDSGFYLCAWSHGQTIEQYFGPGTRLTVT.

The V gene is TRBV19, the J gene TRBJ1-2; no reliable D call. Looked up from germline, CDR1 is LNHDA and CDR2 is SQIVND (reference sequence). V lost 3 bases and J lost 6, with 8 bases in between. The CDR3 totals 12 residues. DNA of the CDR3: TGTGCCAGTAGTATGGGCTTCGATGGCTACACCTTC. Its translation is CASSMGFDGYTF.

The gene calls are TRBV12-5 and TRBJ1-4, with D possibly being TRBD1 (6 bases). Germline loops: CDR1 LGHNT, CDR2 FRNRAP. This CDR3 has 15 amino acids. Trimming pared 0 bases from V and 7 bases from J, leaving 12 bases between. Written as DNA, the CDR3 is TGTGCTAGTGGTTTGGTCGTTAGAGGGGGTGAAAAACTGTTTTTT. Its protein is CASGLVVRGGEKLFF.

The chain employs TRBV7-6 and TRBJ1-1; a weak D match, TRBD1 (5 bases). V was cut by 4 bases and J by 2 bases, with 26 bases left in between. The length of the CDR3 is 19 residues. CDR1 is SGHVS, CDR2 FNYEAQ, per germline. In DNA, the CDR3 is TGTGCCAGCAGCTCACTTGGTCGGAACACACTCTGGGGCAACACTGAAGCTTTCTTT. Amino acid sequence: CASSSLGRNTLWGNTEAFF. Variable domain in full (rest from reference TRBV7-6 and TRBJ1-1): GAGVSQSPRYKVTKRGQDVALRCDPISGHVSLYWYRQALGQGPEFLTYFNYEAQQDKSGLPNDRFSAERPEGSISTLTIQRTEQRDSAMYRCASSSLGRNTLWGNTEAFFGQGTRLTVV.

In regard to this clone: One junction end disagrees with the germline gene, perhaps due to a read error. V and J are TRBV11-2 and TRBJ2-6; TRBD2 might be the D (5 bases). The CDR3 extends over 15 amino acids. Germline-derived CDR1 and CDR2 are SGHAT and FQNNGV. The CDR3 DNA reads TGTGCCAGCAGCTTATTGGTGTACGGGGACAACGTCCTGACTTTC. It codes for CASSLLVYGDNVLTF.

This clone was observed a few times. V and J are TRBV27 and TRBJ1-6; D gene unclear. The CDR3 covers 14 residues. CDR1 MNHEY and CDR2 SMNVEV come from the germline V gene (reference sequence). V lost 6 bases, J lost 3 bases, and 9 bases lay in between. CDR3 sequence (DNA): TGTGCCAGCAGGAACAGAGACTATAATTCACCCCTCCACTTT. It codes for CASRNRDYNSPLHF.

J is TRBJ1-1 and V is TRBV19; 7 positions match TRBD1. The CDR3 is made up of 16 amino acids. CDR1 and CDR2 (germline): LNHDA, SQIVND (reference sequence). With V trimmed by 3 bases and J by 4 bases, 11 bases remained unmatched. As DNA, the CDR3 is TGTGCCAGTAGTATCGCCGACAGGGTGGATGGCACTGAAGCTTTCTTT. This encodes CASSIADRVDGTEAFF. Variable domain in full (rest from reference TRBV19 and TRBJ1-1): DGGITQSPKYLFRKEGQNVTLSCEQNLNHDAMYWYRQDPGQGLRLIYYSQIVNDFQKGDIAEGYSVSREKKESFPLTVTSAQKNPTAFYLCASSIADRVDGTEAFFGQGTRLTVV.

The rearrangement joins TRBV4-1 to TRBJ2-5, with D perhaps matching TRBD2 (7 bases). The length of the CDR3 is 17 residues. Per germline, CDR1 MGHRA and CDR2 YSYEKL. V lost 0 bases and J lost 2, with 16 bases in between. The CDR3 coding sequence is TGCGCCAGCAGCCAAGATCGGAGGGCGGGGGCGCAAGAGACCCAGTACTTC. The encoded protein is CASSQDRRAGAQETQYF.

The V gene is TRBV27, the J gene TRBJ2-7, with a weak D call TRBD1 (6 bases). Germline loops: CDR1 MNHEY, CDR2 SMNVEV (reference sequence). Trimming left V 2 bases short and J 6 bases short, with 17 bases between. The CDR3 is 15 amino acids. As DNA, the CDR3 is TGTGCCAGCAGTTTAGTAGGGGGATTGGCTCTCGAGCAGTACTTC. This sequence encodes CASSLVGGLALEQYF.

CDR3 nucleotides: TGTGCCAGCAGCCAAGGCACAGGTTCTAAAGGGCCCCAGCATTTT. This translates into CASSQGTGSKGPQHF. The chain has TRBV4-2 and TRBJ1-5; maybe TRBD1 (5 bases). The CDR3 extends over 15 amino acids. V was clipped by 1 base and J by 9 bases, with 16 bases between them. Germline-derived CDR1 and CDR2 are LGHNA and YNFKEQ.

The V call is TRBV14, the J call TRBJ2-5, with D possibly matching TRBD2 (6 bases). The CDR3 contains 16 residues. The germline V gene has CDR1 SGHDN and CDR2 FVKESK. V lost 8 bases, J lost 2 bases, and 21 bases lay in between. CDR3 in amino acids: CASRPHSVSGQETQYF. The DNA of the CDR3 is TGTGCCAGCCGTCCCCATAGTGTTAGCGGACAAGAGACCCAGTACTTC.

This clone was recorded only once. V usage is TRBV12-5 and J usage is TRBJ1-2, with D possibly matching TRBD1 (5 bases). V lost 0 bases and J lost 8, with 10 bases in between. CDR3 length equals 13 residues. Looked up from germline, CDR1 is LGHNT and CDR2 is FRNRAP. CDR3 sequence (DNA): TGTGCTAGTGGTTTGGTCGGACCAGGGGGCTACACCTTC. Protein product: CASGLVGPGGYTF.

The chain joins TRBV7-9 to TRBJ2-7; 11 nucleotides align to TRBD2. V lost 3 bases to trimming and J lost 2 bases; unmatched junction nucleotides: 15. Germline-derived CDR1 and CDR2 are SEHNR and FQNEAQ (reference sequence). The CDR3 spans 19 residues. The CDR3: CASSFPGTSGLLLPYEQYF. The CDR3 region has the DNA TGTGCCAGCAGCTTTCCCGGGACTAGCGGACTTCTACTTCCCTACGAGCAGTACTTC.